These T cell receptor beta chains were read from a single sample in a study of identical twins. TCRdb ran MiXCR on the 5' RACE reads and lists one entry per CDR3 protein. The table shows fewer than 550,000 distinct CDR3 sequences, with over 11% occurring only once. These data are also associated with another study on yellow fever vaccine responses in identical twins.

Sequences were obtained from CD4+ T cells sorted from blood. The source is a woman under 30 in good health. CDR3s include the opening cysteine and the closing phenylalanine or tryptophan. Fields, in order: V gene, clone size, D gene, J gene, CDR3 protein, CDR3 DNA. The D gene is left open where the match is weak. Clone size, where shown, is once, few, many, or a class for clones that have expanded.

V: TRBV12-3/TRBV12-4
size: many
D: .
J: TRBJ2-2
CDR3: CASKRLINTGELFF
DNA: TGTGCCAGCAAGCGGCTAATCAACACCGGGGAGCTGTTTTTT

V: TRBV20-1
size: .
D: .
J: TRBJ2-3
CDR3: CCARDPGLWTARTDTQYF
DNA: TGCTGTGCTAGAGATCCGGGATTGTGGACAGCCAGGACAGATACGCAGTATTTT

V: TRBV20-1
size: .
D: .
J: TRBJ2-5
CDR3: CSAGRRGLQETQYF
DNA: TGCAGTGCTGGACGCAGGGGCCTTCAAGAGACCCAGTACTTC

V: TRBV6-1
size: .
D: .
J: TRBJ2-7
CDR3: CASRDTKGGYEQYF
DNA: TGTGCCAGCAGAGACACCAAGGGGGGCTACGAGCAGTACTTC

V: TRBV5-1
size: .
D: .
J: TRBJ2-1
CDR3: CASSLRSPTDEQFF
DNA: TGCGCCAGCAGCTTACGGTCACCAACCGATGAGCAGTTCTTC

V: TRBV4-1
size: .
D: TRBD2
J: TRBJ2-3
CDR3: CASSQTTSGYTDTQYF
DNA: TGCGCCAGCAGCCAGACGACTAGCGGATACACAGATACGCAGTATTTT

V: TRBV7-9
size: few
D: .
J: TRBJ2-1
CDR3: CASSPGTWSSYNEQFF
DNA: TGTGCCAGCAGCCCCGGGACCTGGAGCTCCTACAATGAGCAGTTCTTC

V: TRBV10-3
size: .
D: .
J: TRBJ2-7
CDR3: CAVSPAGEQYF
DNA: TGTGCCGTCAGTCCGGCGGGTGAGCAGTACTTC

V: TRBV7-9
size: few
D: .
J: TRBJ2-7
CDR3: CASSPSEPYEQYF
DNA: TGTGCCAGCAGCCCCTCGGAACCCTACGAGCAGTACTTC

V: TRBV11-2
size: few
D: TRBD2
J: TRBJ2-1
CDR3: CASSLKGSGGRDEQFF
DNA: TGTGCCAGCAGCCTAAAAGGCAGCGGGGGGAGGGATGAGCAGTTCTTC

V: TRBV28
size: .
D: .
J: TRBJ1-5
CDR3: CASSLWGGGQDGLEHF
DNA: TGTGCCAGCAGTTTATGGGGTGGCGGGCAGGACGGTTTAGAGCATTTT

V: TRBV10-3
size: once
D: .
J: TRBJ1-1
CDR3: CAISELSRNTEAFF
DNA: TGTGCCATCAGTGAATTATCGAGGAACACTGAAGCTTTCTTT

V: TRBV12-3/TRBV12-4
size: .
D: .
J: TRBJ2-1
CDR3: CASSFGEAYNEQFF
DNA: TGTGCCAGCAGTTTCGGGGAGGCCTACAATGAGCAGTTCTTC

V: TRBV2
size: few
D: .
J: TRBJ1-4
CDR3: CASSEAASRGEKLFF
DNA: TGTGCCAGCAGTGAAGCGGCCAGCCGCGGAGAAAAACTGTTTTTT

V: TRBV5-1
size: many
D: .
J: TRBJ2-7
CDR3: CASSQGANPMAYEQYF
DNA: TGCGCCAGCAGCCAAGGGGCTAACCCCATGGCCTACGAGCAGTACTTC

V: TRBV20-1
size: few
D: TRBD2
J: TRBJ2-5
CDR3: CSAKLAVGAQYF
DNA: TGCAGTGCGAAACTAGCGGTAGGGGCCCAGTACTTC

V: TRBV27
size: few
D: .
J: TRBJ2-2
CDR3: CASSPTYAINTGELFF
DNA: TGTGCCAGCAGTCCCACTTACGCGATCAACACCGGGGAGCTGTTTTTT

V: TRBV7-8
size: .
D: .
J: TRBJ2-7
CDR3: CASSLKADFSYEQYF
DNA: TGTGCCAGCAGCTTAAAGGCAGACTTCTCCTACGAGCAGTACTTC

V: TRBV7-2
size: few
D: .
J: TRBJ2-3
CDR3: CASSFMGLPLSTDTQYF
DNA: TGTGCCAGCAGCTTCATGGGACTCCCGCTGAGCACAGATACGCAGTATTTT

V: TRBV29-1
size: .
D: TRBD1
J: TRBJ2-1
CDR3: CSEPPGTGHLFISSDEQFF
DNA: TGCAGCGAGCCACCGGGGACAGGGCATCTCTTCATATCCTCCGATGAGCAGTTCTTC

V: TRBV18
size: .
D: .
J: TRBJ2-7
CDR3: CASSPLLGEYYEQYF
DNA: TGTGCCAGCTCACCTCTGTTGGGGGAATACTACGAGCAGTACTTC

V: TRBV5-1
size: many
D: TRBD2
J: TRBJ2-1
CDR3: CASSLPSGGNNEQFF
DNA: TGCGCCAGCAGCTTGCCGAGCGGGGGGAACAATGAGCAGTTCTTC

V: TRBV2
size: .
D: TRBD1
J: TRBJ2-2
CDR3: CASPRRGQGHTGELFF
DNA: TGTGCCAGCCCCCGGAGGGGACAGGGGCACACCGGGGAGCTGTTTTTT

V: TRBV3-1
size: .
D: .
J: TRBJ1-6
CDR3: CASSYPSSGSPLHF
DNA: TGTGCCAGCAGCTATCCGTCATCGGGCTCACCCCTCCACTTT

V: TRBV6-2/TRBV6-3
size: few
D: TRBD2
J: TRBJ2-7
CDR3: CASSYGGSIYEQYF
DNA: TGTGCCAGCAGTTACGGCGGGAGCATATACGAGCAGTACTTC

V: TRBV11-2
size: few
D: TRBD1
J: TRBJ2-2
CDR3: CASSPRDRGLSTGELFF
DNA: TGTGCCAGCAGCCCGCGGGACAGGGGTCTCTCCACCGGGGAGCTGTTTTTT

V: TRBV5-1
size: many
D: .
J: TRBJ1-2
CDR3: CASSLDGSSGGYTF
DNA: TGCGCCAGCAGCTTGGATGGCAGCTCAGGTGGCTACACCTTC

V: TRBV7-2
size: many
D: TRBD2
J: TRBJ2-3
CDR3: CASSPLASGTVQYF
DNA: TGTGCCAGCAGCCCCCTGGCTAGCGGGACGGTGCAGTATTTT

V: TRBV5-1
size: few
D: TRBD1
J: TRBJ1-5
CDR3: CASSLEAGGGQPQHF
DNA: TGCGCCAGCAGCTTGGAAGCAGGGGGCGGTCAGCCCCAGCATTTT

V: TRBV12-3/TRBV12-4
size: .
D: TRBD2
J: TRBJ2-5
CDR3: CASSPPWYAGGLQETQYF
DNA: TGTGCCAGCAGTCCCCCATGGTACGCGGGGGGCCTCCAAGAGACCCAGTACTTC

V: TRBV12-3/TRBV12-4
size: many
D: .
J: TRBJ2-7
CDR3: CASSAWGGKSYEQYF
DNA: TGTGCCAGCAGTGCCTGGGGCGGAAAATCCTACGAGCAGTACTTC

V: TRBV5-4
size: .
D: .
J: TRBJ2-5
CDR3: CAMGSGLQETQYF
DNA: TGTGCCATGGGCTCAGGGCTACAAGAGACCCAGTACTTC

V: TRBV2
size: .
D: .
J: TRBJ2-3
CDR3: CASSGVRDTQYF
DNA: TGTGCCAGCAGCGGAGTGCGGGATACGCAGTATTTT

V: TRBV29-1
size: many
D: .
J: TRBJ2-5
CDR3: CSVDGVAGETQYF
DNA: TGCAGCGTCGATGGGGTAGCAGGAGAGACCCAGTACTTC

V: TRBV20-1
size: few
D: .
J: TRBJ2-7
CDR3: CSALPPRGYEQYF
DNA: TGCAGTGCTTTACCGCCCAGGGGATACGAGCAGTACTTC

V: TRBV29-1
size: .
D: .
J: TRBJ2-1
CDR3: CSADSYNEQFF
DNA: TGCAGCGCAGACTCGTACAATGAGCAGTTCTTC

V: TRBV6-2/TRBV6-3
size: .
D: TRBD2
J: TRBJ2-1
CDR3: CASTNKREGRRNEQFF
DNA: TGTGCCAGCACTAATAAGCGGGAGGGCCGGCGGAATGAGCAGTTCTTC

V: TRBV18
size: .
D: .
J: TRBJ2-5
CDR3: CASSPLSIETQYF
DNA: TGTGCCAGCTCACCCCTATCGATAGAGACCCAGTACTTC

V: TRBV20-1
size: .
D: .
J: TRBJ2-1
CDR3: CSARARTGLSYNEQFF
DNA: TGCAGTGCTAGAGCCCGGACTGGACTCTCCTACAATGAGCAGTTCTTC

V: TRBV5-1
size: .
D: .
J: TRBJ1-1
CDR3: CASSLDGLKDTEAFF
DNA: TGCGCCAGCAGCTTGGACGGCTTGAAAGACACTGAAGCTTTCTTT

V: TRBV7-2
size: many
D: .
J: TRBJ2-2
CDR3: CASSLTRDTGELFF
DNA: TGTGCCAGCAGCTTGACCCGGGACACCGGGGAGCTGTTTTTT

V: TRBV4-2
size: few
D: .
J: TRBJ1-2
CDR3: CASSQDLRGNYGYTF
DNA: TGTGCCAGCAGCCAAGATCTCAGGGGTAACTATGGCTACACCTTC

V: TRBV2
size: .
D: TRBD2
J: TRBJ2-5
CDR3: CATVAGGPETQYF
DNA: TGTGCCACTGTAGCGGGAGGGCCGGAGACCCAGTACTTC

V: TRBV7-9
size: .
D: .
J: TRBJ1-4
CDR3: CASSFWGTNEKLFF
DNA: TGTGCCAGCAGCTTTTGGGGGACTAATGAAAAACTGTTTTTT

V: TRBV11-3
size: .
D: TRBD1
J: TRBJ2-7
CDR3: CASSRGTGRTSEQYF
DNA: TGTGCCAGCAGCCGGGGGACAGGGAGAACTAGCGAGCAGTACTTC

V: TRBV15
size: few
D: TRBD1
J: TRBJ2-5
CDR3: CATSRDGTAKQETQYF
DNA: TGTGCCACCAGCAGAGATGGGACAGCGAAACAAGAGACCCAGTACTTC

V: TRBV4-1
size: many
D: .
J: TRBJ2-3
CDR3: CASSLTGTYTDTQYF
DNA: TGCGCCAGCAGCCTAACCGGGACCTACACAGATACGCAGTATTTT

V: TRBV11-2
size: .
D: TRBD1
J: TRBJ2-1
CDR3: CASSLYHRGNNEQFF
DNA: TGTGCCAGCAGCTTGTACCACAGGGGTAACAATGAGCAGTTCTTC